This is a list of T cell receptor beta chains from one sample in a study of PD-1 blockade in mismatch repair-deficient tumors. TCRdb's copy holds only in-frame clones and misses some; the assay was immunoSEQ multiplex PCR. The sample lists about 34,000 clones, about 85% occurring once. Here the sequenced sample was PBMCs, taken approximately 6 weeks after starting pembrolizumab. Every receptor here comes from an adult with mismatch repair-deficient cancer. Both conserved end residues are part of each CDR3. A D gene is named only where the DNA matches it firmly. Clone size is given for some rows only: seen once, a few or many times, or a class if the clone is expanded.

V gene	D gene	J gene	clone size	CDR3 protein	CDR3 DNA
TRBV6-1	TRBD1	TRBJ2-5	few	CASSRQGETQYF	TGTGCCAGCAGTAGACAGGGGGAGACCCAGTACTTC
TRBV19	-	TRBJ2-7	-	CASSIIRTDYEQYF	TGTGCCAGTAGTATAATTCGGACAGATTACGAGCAGTACTTC
TRBV30	-	TRBJ1-2	-	CAWSVSGRNGYTF	TGTGCCTGGAGTGTCTCCGGGAGGAATGGCTACACCTTC
TRBV4-2	TRBD2	TRBJ2-3	-	CASSQGYYGTSGSEGTDTQYF	TGTGCCAGCAGCCAAGGTTACTATGGGACTAGCGGGAGTGAGGGCACAGATACGCAGTATTTT
TRBV5-1	TRBD2	TRBJ2-1	-	CASSGAGTSGTEQFF	TGCGCCAGCAGCGGGGCCGGGACTAGCGGGACCGAGCAGTTCTTC
TRBV27	-	TRBJ2-7	few	CASSAQESIYEQYF	TGTGCCAGCAGTGCACAGGAATCGATCTACGAGCAGTACTTC
TRBV6-4	-	TRBJ2-6	-	CASSEGAGQSGANVLTF	TGTGCCAGCAGCGAAGGTGCAGGACAATCTGGGGCCAACGTCCTGACTTTC
TRBV27	TRBD2	TRBJ2-7	-	CASSLGLAGIYEQYF	TGTGCCAGCAGTCTAGGACTAGCGGGAATCTACGAGCAGTACTTC
TRBV7-9	-	TRBJ2-7	-	CASSLGDSYEQYF	TGTGCCAGCAGCTTAGGAGACTCCTACGAGCAGTACTTC
TRBV10-3	TRBD2	TRBJ2-7	-	CAIKSMDGGSVGEQYF	TGTGCCATCAAGTCCATGGATGGCGGGAGTGTAGGGGAGCAGTACTTC
TRBV5-6	TRBD2	TRBJ2-1	-	CASSLFSGRASYNEQFF	TGTGCCAGCAGCTTGTTTAGCGGGAGGGCCTCCTACAATGAGCAGTTCTTC
TRBV18	TRBD2	TRBJ2-1	once	CASSRTSGREDEQFF	TGTGCCAGCTCACGGACTAGCGGGAGGGAGGATGAGCAGTTCTTC
TRBV28	TRBD1	TRBJ1-2	-	CASSSGDRDLYGYTF	TGTGCCAGCAGTTCGGGGGACAGGGATTTATATGGCTACACCTTC
TRBV7-2	-	TRBJ2-2	-	CASSLGGSSSGELFF	TGTGCCAGCAGCTTAGGAGGGAGTTCTTCCGGGGAGCTGTTTTTT
TRBV7-8	TRBD1	TRBJ1-1	-	CASSSRGYTEAFF	TGTGCCAGCAGCTCCAGGGGGTACACTGAAGCTTTCTTT
TRBV21-1	-	TRBJ2-5	-	CASSGLASSGETQYF	TGTGCCAGCAGTGGACTAGCGTCGAGTGGAGAGACCCAGTACTTC
TRBV7-2	TRBD2	TRBJ2-1	-	CASSLASSGYNEQFF	TGTGCCAGCAGCTTAGCGTCTAGCGGGTACAATGAGCAGTTCTTC
TRBV28	TRBD2	TRBJ2-1	once	CASSLWDTGLAGPAYEQFF	TGTGCCAGCAGTTTATGGGATACAGGACTAGCGGGGCCCGCCTATGAGCAGTTCTTC
TRBV21-1	-	TRBJ1-4	-	CASSESQGATNEKLFF	TGTGCCAGCAGCGAATCACAGGGCGCAACTAATGAAAAACTGTTTTTT
TRBV6-6	-	TRBJ1-1	-	CASTGDTEAFF	TGTGCCAGCACAGGGGACACTGAAGCTTTCTTT
TRBV5-1	TRBD2	TRBJ2-1	-	CASSSSGSSYNEQFF	TGCGCCAGCAGCTCTAGCGGAAGCTCCTACAATGAGCAGTTCTTC
TRBV27	TRBD1	TRBJ2-7	-	CASSPLGQGHYEQYF	TGTGCCAGCTCTCCATTAGGACAGGGCCACTACGAGCAGTACTTC
TRBV6-5	TRBD1	TRBJ1-4	-	CASSYSNFRQGEKLFF	TGTGCCAGCAGTTACTCGAACTTCCGACAGGGAGAAAAACTGTTTTTT
TRBV9	TRBD1	TRBJ2-3	-	CASSPTTRTGGTDTQYF	TGTGCCAGCAGCCCGACAACCCGGACAGGGGGCACAGATACGCAGTATTTT
TRBV4-2	TRBD2	TRBJ2-2	-	CASSPRGERGTGELFF	TGTGCCAGCAGCCCGCGGGGGGAGCGTGGTACCGGGGAGCTGTTTTTT
TRBV2	-	TRBJ1-5	few	CASNGLDRNQPQHF	TGTGCCAGCAATGGGTTGGACAGAAATCAGCCCCAGCATTTT
TRBV28	-	TRBJ2-2	-	CASRRPGAGELFF	TGTGCCAGCAGACGGCCAGGGGCCGGGGAGCTGTTTTTT
TRBV28	-	TRBJ2-7	-	CASGKPSEISYEQYF	TGTGCCAGCGGGAAGCCTAGCGAGATCTCCTACGAGCAGTACTTC
TRBV19	-	TRBJ2-3	once	CASSIPRDTQYF	TGTGCCAGTAGTATCCCTAGAGATACGCAGTATTTT
TRBV7-3	TRBD2	TRBJ2-1	-	CASSLEREVPYNEQFF	TGTGCCAGCAGCTTAGAACGGGAGGTTCCCTACAATGAGCAGTTCTTC
TRBV28	-	TRBJ1-2	-	CASSPDSLRGYTF	TGTGCCAGCAGTCCGGACTCCCTCCGCGGCTACACCTTC
TRBV5-4	-	TRBJ1-1	-	CASSLTIGVQTEAFF	TGTGCCAGCAGCTTGACCATCGGGGTTCAGACTGAAGCTTTCTTT
TRBV28	-	TRBJ2-7	few	CASSLVIGQPSSYEQYF	TGTGCCAGCAGTTTAGTTATTGGACAGCCAAGCTCCTACGAGCAGTACTTC
TRBV5-6	TRBD2	TRBJ2-5	-	CASSQLGLAGGETQYF	TGTGCCAGCAGCCAGCTGGGACTAGCGGGAGGAGAGACCCAGTACTTC
TRBV5-1	-	TRBJ1-1	once	CASSPQGGTEAFF	TGCGCCAGCAGCCCACAGGGCGGCACTGAAGCTTTCTTT
TRBV2	-	TRBJ1-1	-	CASSPYRATHTEAFF	TGTGCCAGCAGCCCATACAGGGCGACGCACACTGAAGCTTTCTTT
TRBV7-9	-	TRBJ1-2	-	CASSPYTAAHGYTF	TGTGCCAGCAGTCCCTACACGGCGGCTCATGGCTACACCTTC
TRBV7-6	-	TRBJ2-7	medium-sized	CASSLVPAREGSYEQYF	TGTGCCAGCAGCTTAGTTCCCGCCAGGGAAGGCTCCTACGAGCAGTACTTC
TRBV7-9	TRBD1	TRBJ2-7	-	CASSSRDRATYEQYF	TGTGCCAGCAGCTCCCGGGACAGGGCAACCTACGAGCAGTACTTC
TRBV2	TRBD1	TRBJ2-7	few	CASREGQGGNEQYF	TGTGCCAGCAGGGAAGGACAGGGGGGGAACGAGCAGTACTTC